This TCR beta chain derives from a study of T-cell reconstitution after alpha-beta-depleted transplantation in children. The study, taken as a whole, reports: Several patients had high TCRbeta diversity at day 60; it came from surviving recipient T cells and thymic progenitors. A year post-transplant, T-cell counts and diversity derived mostly from newly produced T cells. Approximately two months post-transplant, alpha-beta T cells reportedly originated from several hundred expanded graft clones.

By share, this clonotype counts as medium-sized (0.01 to 0.1%). The target antigen is unknown. TCRbeta library construction was performed incorporating unique molecular identifiers. TCRdb recomputed calls from the PCR reads with MiXCR, one row per CDR3 protein. The sample shows about 350,000 distinct CDR3 sequences, around 15% of them seen only once. Germline-derived CDR1 and CDR2 are SQVTM and ANQGSEA. CDR3 size: 18 residues. The trim removed 2 bases at V and 4 bases at J, leaving 10 bases unmatched. The TCR comes from a male patient aged 2-10 years who had a stem cell transplant for acute lymphoblastic leukemia, so the T cells may come from the graft donor. Sequencing was performed on PBMCs, mostly from graft donor cells, taken 360 days after TCRalphabeta/CD19-depleted stem cell transplant. J is TRBJ2-1 and V is TRBV29-1, with 14 bases fitting TRBD2. The CDR3 bases are TGCAGCGTTGAACCGGGGACTAGCGGGAGAGAGTCTTACAATGAGCAGTTCTTC. This sequence encodes CSVEPGTSGRESYNEQFF.